Listed below are T cell receptor beta chains from one sample, sequenced in a study of cytomegalovirus exposure and HLA in healthy donors. Profiling relied on immunoSEQ multiplex PCR, and the TCRdb table lists in-frame clones only, not all of them. Counted here are about 140,000 clones, 60% to 80% occurring once; the ten biggest clones make up around 3.4%. Sequencing used PBMCs. The receptors come from a man aged 35 to 55 in good health and CMV-seronegative. Both conserved end residues are part of each CDR3. The D gene is left open where the match is weak. Rows give clone size only sometimes, using once, few, many, or a class for an expanded clone.

J gene | D gene | clone size | V gene | CDR3 DNA | CDR3 protein
TRBJ2-1 | NA | few | TRBV6-5 | TGTGCCAGCAGTTACGACAGTAAATACAATGAGCAGTTCTTC | CASSYDSKYNEQFF
TRBJ1-1 | NA | NA | TRBV19 | TGTGCCAGTAGTATTAGCGGGGTCTTCACTGAAGCTTTCTTT | CASSISGVFTEAFF
TRBJ2-5 | TRBD2 | NA | TRBV6-5 | TGTGCCAGCAGTCTCCCGACTAGCGGCCAAGAGACCCAGTACTTC | CASSLPTSGQETQYF
TRBJ1-1 | NA | few | TRBV2 | TGTGCCAGCAACAGGGACAACTCCATGAACACTGAAGCTTTCTTT | CASNRDNSMNTEAFF
TRBJ1-2 | TRBD1 | NA | TRBV7-9 | TGTGCCAGCAGCCTGGGCGACAGGGAAAGCTATGGCTACACCTTC | CASSLGDRESYGYTF
TRBJ1-1 | NA | once | TRBV25-1 | TGTGCCAGCAGTGGTATACCGGACAGCATGAACACTGAAGCTTTCTTT | CASSGIPDSMNTEAFF
TRBJ2-7 | TRBD2 | NA | TRBV5-6 | TGTGCCAGCAGCTTGGACGGGGGGTTAACCTACGAGCAGTACTTC | CASSLDGGLTYEQYF
TRBJ2-1 | TRBD2 | NA | TRBV14 | TGTGCCAGCAGCGACGTGTTTATAGCGGGGGGACTTTACAATGAGCAGTTCTTC | CASSDVFIAGGLYNEQFF
TRBJ2-7 | TRBD1 | NA | TRBV9 | TGTGCCAGCAGCGCTACCCCGGGACAGGGGATGTACGAGCAGTACTTC | CASSATPGQGMYEQYF
TRBJ1-4 | TRBD1 | NA | TRBV5-6 | TGTGCCAGCAGCTATGGGACAGCAACTAATGAAAAACTGTTTTTT | CASSYGTATNEKLFF
TRBJ2-3 | TRBD2 | NA | TRBV5-4 | TGTGCCAGCAGCCAGCGGGGGGGCGTAGATACGCAGTATTTT | CASSQRGGVDTQYF
TRBJ1-5 | NA | NA | TRBV29-1 | TGCAGCGTCTCGGACAGAGGCAATCAGCCCCAGCATTTT | CSVSDRGNQPQHF
TRBJ2-3 | NA | NA | TRBV9 | TGTGCCAGCAGCGTAGTGAGGGGAGGCTCAGATACGCAGTATTTT | CASSVVRGGSDTQYF
TRBJ2-6 | NA | NA | TRBV19 | TGTGCCAGTAGTGCAACAGGAAAGAGGTCTGGGGCCAACGTCTTGACTTTC | CASSATGKRSGANVLTF
TRBJ2-5 | TRBD1 | NA | TRBV7-2 | TGTGCCAGCAGCGGCGTGGGACAGCTGAGAGAGACCCAGTACTTC | CASSGVGQLRETQYF
TRBJ1-3 | NA | NA | TRBV9 | TGTGCCAGCAGCCCGAGTGGGGCGCGAACCGGAAACACCATATATTTT | CASSPSGARTGNTIYF
TRBJ1-4 | TRBD1 | NA | TRBV7-8 | TGTGCCAGCAGGCAGGGGGCGGGTGAAAAACTGTTTTTT | CASRQGAGEKLFF
TRBJ1-5 | TRBD1 | NA | TRBV6-5 | TGTGCCAGCAGTTACTACCGGGACAGGGGTCAGCAGCCCCAGCATTTT | CASSYYRDRGQQPQHF
TRBJ1-4 | NA | once | TRBV11-1 | TGTGCCAGCAGCTTAGACTCGGACAGACAACTGTTTTTT | CASSLDSDRQLFF
TRBJ1-1 | NA | NA | TRBV11-3 | TGTGCCAGCAGCCTAGGGGGGGGGAACACTGAAGCTTTCTTT | CASSLGGGNTEAFF
TRBJ2-7 | TRBD2 | few | TRBV28 | TGTGCCAGCAGTTTGGCGGGGGGCACCTACGAGCAGTACTTC | CASSLAGGTYEQYF
TRBJ2-1 | TRBD2 | NA | TRBV13 | TGTGCCAGCAGCCCGTTTCCCCTAGCGGGGGTCATGATAGGCAATGAGCAGTTCTTC | CASSPFPLAGVMIGNEQFF
TRBJ1-3 | NA | NA | TRBV2 | TGTGCCAGCAGCGTTACAGGAAACACCATATATTTT | CASSVTGNTIYF
TRBJ2-5 | NA | NA | TRBV5-1 | TGCGCCAGTACTAGAACCGATTCGGCATGGGAGACCCAGTACTTC | CASTRTDSAWETQYF
TRBJ1-1 | NA | NA | TRBV6-1 | TGTGCCAGCAGAGGACATATGAACACTGAAGCTTTCTTT | CASRGHMNTEAFF
TRBJ2-3 | NA | NA | TRBV6-5 | TGTGCCAGCAGTCCTCCAAATCCGGGCACAGATACGCAGTATTTT | CASSPPNPGTDTQYF
TRBJ2-2 | NA | NA | TRBV6-6 | TGTGCCAGCAGCACAGGGACGAACACCGGGGAGCTGTTTTTT | CASSTGTNTGELFF
TRBJ2-1 | NA | NA | TRBV9 | TGTGCCAGCAGCACAGCCTCGAGGGGGTACAATGAGCAGTTCTTC | CASSTASRGYNEQFF
TRBJ1-2 | NA | NA | TRBV14 | TGTGCCAGCAGCCAAGATCTTGGACAGCTCTATGGCTACACCTTC | CASSQDLGQLYGYTF
TRBJ2-7 | TRBD1 | NA | TRBV28 | TGTGCCAGCAGTGGGGACCGGGACAGGGGGCCCTACGAGCAGTACTTC | CASSGDRDRGPYEQYF
TRBJ1-3 | NA | NA | TRBV9 | TGTGCCAGCAGCGAGGGAGGGGGTAATTTCGGAAACACCATATATTTT | CASSEGGGNFGNTIYF
TRBJ2-7 | TRBD2 | NA | TRBV7-9 | TGTGCCAGCAGCTACATTCCTAGCGGGGGGGCCTACGAGCAGTACTTC | CASSYIPSGGAYEQYF
TRBJ2-7 | NA | NA | TRBV2 | TGTGCCCGCGGGGCAGGGACCTACGAGCAGTACTTC | CARGAGTYEQYF
TRBJ2-5 | NA | NA | TRBV4-3 | TGCGCCAGCAGCCTCCGGCTAAGGAGGGAGACCCAGTACTTC | CASSLRLRRETQYF
TRBJ1-6 | NA | NA | TRBV5-1 | TGCGCCAGCAGCTTGCCAGGGGACCGAACCCCCCTCCACTTT | CASSLPGDRTPLHF
TRBJ1-2 | TRBD1 | NA | TRBV6-1 | TGTGCCAGCAGTGTGGGACAGTACTATGGCTACACCTTC | CASSVGQYYGYTF
TRBJ1-5 | NA | NA | TRBV10-3 | TGTGCCATCAGTGGACGGACAAATCAGCCCCAGCATTTT | CAISGRTNQPQHF
TRBJ2-3 | TRBD2 | NA | TRBV7-2 | TGTGCCAGCAGCTTCGCGGGGGGCGATACGCAGTATTTT | CASSFAGGDTQYF
TRBJ1-2 | NA | NA | TRBV7-9 | TGTGCCAGCAGCAACGAGGGCCCAACCGGTGGCTACACCTTC | CASSNEGPTGGYTF
TRBJ2-5 | TRBD2 | NA | TRBV5-4 | TGTGCCAGCAGCCTATATAGCGGGGGGGGGCAAGAGACCCAGTACTTC | CASSLYSGGGQETQYF
TRBJ1-2 | NA | NA | TRBV29-1 | TGCAGCGCAGGACAAAGAGCTAACTATGGCTACACCTTC | CSAGQRANYGYTF
TRBJ2-2 | TRBD1 | NA | TRBV5-1 | TGCGCCAGCAGCTTGGGGACAGGGGATACCGGGGAGCTGTTTTTT | CASSLGTGDTGELFF
TRBJ2-3 | TRBD1 | few | TRBV19 | TGTGCCAGTAGTGTGTGGACAGGGGGTATTAATACGCAGTATTTT | CASSVWTGGINTQYF
TRBJ1-5 | NA | NA | TRBV9 | TGTGCCAGCAGCGACTCCCCCCTCGGCAGGCCCTATAGCAATCAGCCCCAGCATTTT | CASSDSPLGRPYSNQPQHF
TRBJ2-3 | TRBD2 | few | TRBV5-1 | TGCGCCAGCAGCTTAGGACGGGGGGACTACACAGATACGCAGTATTTT | CASSLGRGDYTDTQYF
TRBJ1-2 | NA | NA | TRBV5-4 | TGTGCCAGCAGCTTGGGGCAGGGGCTACCGCGTGGCTACACCTTC | CASSLGQGLPRGYTF
TRBJ1-6 | TRBD1 | NA | TRBV9 | TGTGCCAGCAGCGTAGGAGGGGGCAGATATAATTCACCCCTCCACTTT | CASSVGGGRYNSPLHF
TRBJ2-5 | NA | NA | TRBV6-1 | TGTGCCAGCAGTTTTTCGGAGCTAGCGTGGGAGACCCAGTACTTC | CASSFSELAWETQYF
TRBJ2-5 | TRBD2 | NA | TRBV28 | TGTGCCAGCAGTCGAACTAGCGGGGGGCCCTGGGAGACCCAGTACTTC | CASSRTSGGPWETQYF
TRBJ1-4 | TRBD1 | NA | TRBV5-5 | TGTGCCAGCAGCCCTGACAGGGTCATCGGAGAACTGTTTTTT | CASSPDRVIGELFF
TRBJ1-1 | TRBD1 | NA | TRBV5-1 | TGCGCCAGCAGCCCTATGGGACAGGGGATTGCTGAAGCTTTCTTT | CASSPMGQGIAEAFF
TRBJ2-5 | NA | NA | TRBV11-2 | TGTGCCAGCAGCTTAGTCGCAGGGTATGAAGAGACCCAGTACTTC | CASSLVAGYEETQYF
TRBJ2-5 | TRBD2 | once | TRBV6-1 | TGTGCCAGCAGTGAAGCTTCCGGACTAGCGGCCGCCAAGACCCAGTACTTC | CASSEASGLAAAKTQYF
TRBJ2-7 | NA | NA | TRBV7-2 | TGTGCCAGCAGCTTCCAGGGAATTTACGAGCAGTACTTC | CASSFQGIYEQYF
TRBJ1-2 | NA | NA | TRBV19 | TGTGCCAGTAGTATCCGGGGGGCTAACTATGGCTACACCTTC | CASSIRGANYGYTF
TRBJ2-7 | TRBD1 | NA | TRBV28 | TGTGCCAGCAGTCCAGAGCGGACAGGGGGCGACGAGCAGTACTTC | CASSPERTGGDEQYF